This T cell receptor (beta chain) was recovered during a study of shared clonotypes between healthy human individuals. In regard to this clone: Its antigen is unidentified.

Data came from immunoSEQ multiplex PCR; TCRdb stores just in-frame clones and leaves some out. The sample has millions of clones, approximately 92% seen once; the top ten hold over 0.12%. Points from the study as a whole: All-four-donor shared clonotypes had higher generation probabilities than non-shared clonotypes did. Clonotype sharing across several donors was observed for around 5.1% of naive CD4 clonotypes.

The CDR3 sequence is 17 residues long. The V gene's germline CDR1 is SGHTA and CDR2 FQGTGA. Unmatched junction bases numbered 11, after V lost 5 bases and J lost 6 bases. The chain uses TRBV7-3 and TRBJ2-1, with 12 bases identical to TRBD2. This clonotype originated in a young man in good health. The source material was naive CD4+ T cells sorted from blood. The subset was: CD45RA+ positively selected. The CDR3, as DNA: TGTGCCAGCAGCCTTCGCGCCCTAGCGGGGGGGTCCAATGAGCAGTTCTTC. This encodes CASSLRALAGGSNEQFF.